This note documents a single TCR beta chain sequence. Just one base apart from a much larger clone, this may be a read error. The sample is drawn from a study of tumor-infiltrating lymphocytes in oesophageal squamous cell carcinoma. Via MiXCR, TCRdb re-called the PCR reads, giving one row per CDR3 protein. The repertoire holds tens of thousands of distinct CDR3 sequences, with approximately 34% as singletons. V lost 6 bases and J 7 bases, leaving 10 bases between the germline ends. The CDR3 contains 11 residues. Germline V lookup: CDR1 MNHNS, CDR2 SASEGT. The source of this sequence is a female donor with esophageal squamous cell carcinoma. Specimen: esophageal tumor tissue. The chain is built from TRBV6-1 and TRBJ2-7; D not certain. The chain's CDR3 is CASSYKGEQYF. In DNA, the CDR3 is TGTGCCAGCAGCTACAAGGGTGAGCAGTACTTC.